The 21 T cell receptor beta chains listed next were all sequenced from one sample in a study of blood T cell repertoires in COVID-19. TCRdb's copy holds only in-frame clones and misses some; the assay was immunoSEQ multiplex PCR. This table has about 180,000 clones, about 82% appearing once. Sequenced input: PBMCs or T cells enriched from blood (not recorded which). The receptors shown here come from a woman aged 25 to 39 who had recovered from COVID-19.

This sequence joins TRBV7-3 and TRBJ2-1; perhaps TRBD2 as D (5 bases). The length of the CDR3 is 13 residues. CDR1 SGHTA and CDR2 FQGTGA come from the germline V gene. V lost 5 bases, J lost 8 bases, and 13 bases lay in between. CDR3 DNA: TGTGCCAGCAGCCATAACCCCGGGGATGAGCAGTTCTTC. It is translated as CASSHNPGDEQFF.

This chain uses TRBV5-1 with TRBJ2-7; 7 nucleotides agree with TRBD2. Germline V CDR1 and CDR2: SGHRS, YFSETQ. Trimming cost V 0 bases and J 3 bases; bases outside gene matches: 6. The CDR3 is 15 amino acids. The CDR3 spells CASSLAPSGRYEQYF. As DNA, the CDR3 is TGCGCCAGCAGCTTGGCCCCTAGCGGTCGCTACGAGCAGTACTTC.

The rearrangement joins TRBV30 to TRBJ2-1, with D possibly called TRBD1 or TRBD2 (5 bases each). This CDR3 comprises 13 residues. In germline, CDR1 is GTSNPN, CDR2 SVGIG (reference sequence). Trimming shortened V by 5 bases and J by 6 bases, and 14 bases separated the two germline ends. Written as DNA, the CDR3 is TGTGCCTGGGGGGACCTTCGGGGCAATGAGCAGTTCTTC. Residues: CAWGDLRGNEQFF.

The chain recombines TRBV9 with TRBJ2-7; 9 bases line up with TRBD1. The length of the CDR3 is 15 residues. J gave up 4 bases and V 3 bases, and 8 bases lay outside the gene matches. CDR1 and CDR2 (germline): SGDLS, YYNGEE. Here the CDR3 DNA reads TGTGCCAGCAGCGGCACCGGGACAGGGAAATACGAGCAGTACTTC. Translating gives CASSGTGTGKYEQYF.

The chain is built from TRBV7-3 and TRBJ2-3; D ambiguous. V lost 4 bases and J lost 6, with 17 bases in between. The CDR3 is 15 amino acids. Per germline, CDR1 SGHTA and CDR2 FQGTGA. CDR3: CASSSPLDEADTQYF. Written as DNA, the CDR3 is TGTGCCAGCAGCTCGCCCTTAGATGAGGCGGATACGCAGTATTTT.

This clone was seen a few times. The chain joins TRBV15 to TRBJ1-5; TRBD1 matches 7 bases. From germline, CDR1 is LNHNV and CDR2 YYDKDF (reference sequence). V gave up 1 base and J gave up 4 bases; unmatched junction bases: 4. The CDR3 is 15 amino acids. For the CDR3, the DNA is TGTGCCACCAGCAGAGCGCTGGGACAGAATCAGCCCCAGCATTTT. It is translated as CATSRALGQNQPQHF.

CDR3 DNA: TGTGCCAGCAGCCCACTAGCGGGAGGGCCAAACAATGAGCAGTTCTTC. This encodes CASSPLAGGPNNEQFF. The chain uses TRBV6-2 or TRBV6-3 and TRBJ2-1; TRBD2 agrees at 13 bases. J was trimmed by 5 bases and V by 6 bases; bases with no gene match: 7. Germline V gives CDR1 MNHEY, CDR2 SVGEGT. The CDR3 length is 16 residues.

This CDR3 is CASRTSGIYEQYF. The CDR3 DNA reads TGCGCCAGCAGAACTAGCGGGATCTACGAGCAGTACTTC. The chain carries TRBV5-1 and TRBJ2-7; 10 positions match TRBD2. Trimming cost V 5 bases and J 3 bases; bases outside gene matches: 2. Germline loops: CDR1 SGHRS, CDR2 YFSETQ. The CDR3 is 13 residues long.

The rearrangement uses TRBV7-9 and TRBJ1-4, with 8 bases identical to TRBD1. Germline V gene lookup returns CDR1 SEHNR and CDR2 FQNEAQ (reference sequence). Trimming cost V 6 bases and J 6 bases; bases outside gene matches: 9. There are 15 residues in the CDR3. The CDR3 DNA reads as TGTGCCAGCAGTTACCTTCAGGGGGCGGATGAAAAACTGTTTTTT. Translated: CASSYLQGADEKLFF. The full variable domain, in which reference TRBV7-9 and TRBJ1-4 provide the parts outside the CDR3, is DTGVSQNPRHKITKRGQNVTFRCDPISEHNRLYWYRQTLGQGPEFLTYFQNEAQLEKSRLLSDRFSAERPKGSFSTLEIQRTEQGDSAMYLCASSYLQGADEKLFFGSGTQLSVL.

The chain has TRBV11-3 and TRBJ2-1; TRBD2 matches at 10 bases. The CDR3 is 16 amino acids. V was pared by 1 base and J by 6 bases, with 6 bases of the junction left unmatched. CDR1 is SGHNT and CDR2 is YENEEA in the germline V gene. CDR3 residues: CASSLGPGLAVNEQFF. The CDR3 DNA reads TGTGCCAGCAGCTTAGGCCCCGGACTAGCGGTCAATGAGCAGTTCTTC.

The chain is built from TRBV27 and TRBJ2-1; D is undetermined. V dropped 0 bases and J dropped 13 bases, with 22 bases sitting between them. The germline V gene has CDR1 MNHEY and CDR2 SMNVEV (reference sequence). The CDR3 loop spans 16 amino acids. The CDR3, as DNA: TGTGCCAGCAGTTTATCCCCCTCCCCTCCTAGTATGGATCAGTTCTTC. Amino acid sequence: CASSLSPSPPSMDQFF.

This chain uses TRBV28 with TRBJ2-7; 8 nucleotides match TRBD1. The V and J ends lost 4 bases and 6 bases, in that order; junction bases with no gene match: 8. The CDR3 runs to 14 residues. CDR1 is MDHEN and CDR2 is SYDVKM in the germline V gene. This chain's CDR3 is CASSSTGQGREQYF. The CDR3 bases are TGTGCCAGCAGTTCCACCGGACAGGGACGCGAGCAGTACTTC.

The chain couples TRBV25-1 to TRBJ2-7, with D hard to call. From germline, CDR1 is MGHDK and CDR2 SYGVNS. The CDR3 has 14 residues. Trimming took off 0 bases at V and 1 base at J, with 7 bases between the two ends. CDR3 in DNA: TGTGCCAGCAGTGAATATTTTCCATCCTACGAGCAGTACTTC. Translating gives CASSEYFPSYEQYF.

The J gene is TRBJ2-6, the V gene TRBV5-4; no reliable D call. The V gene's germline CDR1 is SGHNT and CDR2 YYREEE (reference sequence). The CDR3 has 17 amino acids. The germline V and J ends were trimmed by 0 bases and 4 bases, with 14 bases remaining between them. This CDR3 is CASSLALLAVGANVLTF. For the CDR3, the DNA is TGTGCCAGCAGCTTGGCCTTATTGGCAGTGGGGGCCAACGTCCTGACTTTC.

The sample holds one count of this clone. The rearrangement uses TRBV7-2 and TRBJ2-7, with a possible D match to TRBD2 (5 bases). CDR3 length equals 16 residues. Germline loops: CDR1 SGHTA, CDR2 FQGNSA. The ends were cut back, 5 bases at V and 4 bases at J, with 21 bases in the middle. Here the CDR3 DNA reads TGTGCCAGCAGCCTTACTAGTTCCCGACTCTTGTACGAGCAGTACTTC. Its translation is CASSLTSSRLLYEQYF.

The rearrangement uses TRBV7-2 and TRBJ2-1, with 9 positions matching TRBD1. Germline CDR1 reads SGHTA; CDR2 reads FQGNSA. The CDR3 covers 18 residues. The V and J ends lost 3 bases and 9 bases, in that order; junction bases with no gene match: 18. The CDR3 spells CASSFFRDPGTGKGEQFF. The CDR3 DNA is TGTGCCAGCAGCTTTTTCCGGGACCCCGGGACAGGGAAGGGTGAGCAGTTCTTC.

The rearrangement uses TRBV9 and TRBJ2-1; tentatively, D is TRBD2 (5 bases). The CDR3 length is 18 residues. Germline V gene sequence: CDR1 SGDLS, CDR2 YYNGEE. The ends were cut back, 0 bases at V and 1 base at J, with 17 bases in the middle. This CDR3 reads CASSVDFGGLSSYNEQFF. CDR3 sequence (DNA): TGTGCCAGCAGCGTAGATTTCGGCGGGTTAAGTTCCTACAATGAGCAGTTCTTC.

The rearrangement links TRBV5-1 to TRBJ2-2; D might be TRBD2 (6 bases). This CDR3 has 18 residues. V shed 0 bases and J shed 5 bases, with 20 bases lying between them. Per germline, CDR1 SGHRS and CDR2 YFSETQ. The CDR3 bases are TGCGCCAGCAGCTTGGTAGTTGTTGCGGGACCTAAGACCGGGGAGCTGTTTTTT. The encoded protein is CASSLVVVAGPKTGELFF. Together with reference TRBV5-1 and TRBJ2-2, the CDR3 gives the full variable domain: KAGVTQTPRYLIKTRGQQVTLSCSPISGHRSVSWYQQTPGQGLQFLFEYFSETQRNKGNFPGRFSGRQFSNSRSEMNVSTLELGDSALYLCASSLVVVAGPKTGELFFGEGSRLTVL.

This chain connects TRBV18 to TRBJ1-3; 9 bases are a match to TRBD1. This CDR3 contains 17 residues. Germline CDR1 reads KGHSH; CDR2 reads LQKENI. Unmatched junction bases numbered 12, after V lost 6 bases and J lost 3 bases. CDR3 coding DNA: TGTGCCAGCTCCGACTTAGAACAGGGGGCCGATGGAAACACCATATATTTT. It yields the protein CASSDLEQGADGNTIYF.

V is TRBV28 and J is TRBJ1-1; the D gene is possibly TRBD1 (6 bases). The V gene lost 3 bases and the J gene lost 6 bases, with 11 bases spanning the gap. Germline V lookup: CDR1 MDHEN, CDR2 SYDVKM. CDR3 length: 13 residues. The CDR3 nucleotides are TGTGCCAGCAGTTTCCTTCAGGGGTCTGAAGCTTTCTTT. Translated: CASSFLQGSEAFF.

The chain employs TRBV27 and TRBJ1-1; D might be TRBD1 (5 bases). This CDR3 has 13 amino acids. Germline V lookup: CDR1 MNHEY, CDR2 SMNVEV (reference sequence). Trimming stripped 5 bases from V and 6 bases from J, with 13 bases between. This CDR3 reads CASSPMAGPEAFF. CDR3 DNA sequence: TGTGCCAGCAGTCCCATGGCGGGGCCTGAAGCTTTCTTT.